This T cell receptor beta chain derives from a study of T cell clones after liver transplantation. TCRdb's table, derived via immunoSEQ multiplex PCR, lists solely in-frame clones and lacks some. The table lists roughly 49,000 clones, roughly 71% of them singletons, with around 9.4% in the top ten. The V gene's germline CDR1 is GTSNPN and CDR2 SVGIG (reference sequence). After removal of 8 bases from V and 0 bases from J, the junction contained 7 bases not matched to a gene. This CDR3 has 13 residues. The chain employs TRBV30 and TRBJ2-7, with 7 bases aligning to TRBD2. This receptor was identified in a human patient who received a liver transplant. The graft donor may have contributed some T cells. The sample was CD4+ T cells from blood, taken around 54 months after liver transplant. The CDR3 spells CAGRTRSSYEQYF. The CDR3 DNA sequence: TGTGCCGGCAGGACTAGGAGCTCCTACGAGCAGTACTTC.